The subject of this entry is one TCR beta chain. What this receptor recognizes is not known. Per-base qualities were not stored, and no clone one base away is much larger. V is shortened by 6 bases, J by 8 bases, and the region joining them spans 26 bases. The CDR3 starts with the cysteine, ends with the phenylalanine, and has 16 residues. Kept here is only the CDR3 DNA, which spans 48 bases and is read in frame from base 1. The CDR1 and CDR2 encoded by the germline V gene are KGHSH and LQKENI. The library relied on PCR. Sequencing was performed on an Illumina HiSeq 2500. TCR library preparation used molecular barcoding, with unique molecular identifiers applied to normalize quantification of the TCRbeta repertoire. TCRdb reprocessing: public reads trimmed at Q25 with fastp, clones called with MiXCR, in-frame beta chains kept. One record per CDR3 amino acid sequence lists the most common genes and DNA. This sample comprises roughly 89,000 distinct CDR3 sequences, 12% of them detected only once. The top ten clones comprise approximately 15% of the sample.

This entry belongs to a study of T-cell reconstitution after alpha-beta-depleted transplantation in children (dated by TCRdb to about 2016). Study-level background: The study quantitatively tracked T-cell immune reconstitution after TCRalphabeta/CD19-depleted allogeneic hematopoietic cell transplantation in children using TCR repertoire profiling.

The sequence links TRBV18 to TRBJ2-7, and the D gene may be TRBD1, 6 bases matching. The sequence came from a human donor who donated a stem cell graft to a child with inherited bone marrow failure. The sequences come from PBMCs from the stem cell graft donor, collected from the stem cell graft. The base sequence is TGTGCCAGCTCCATTAAACTACAGGGCACAGCTGTACAGCAGTACTTC. The translation is CASSIKLQGTAVQQYF.